The T cell receptor beta chain under discussion was sequenced for a study of blood T cell repertoires in COVID-19 (dated by TCRdb to 2018 to 2021). About the study as a whole: The collaborator samples originated in the United States, Italy and Spain and spanned the acute and convalescent phases of COVID-19. The material from the prospective study consisted of cDNA or gDNA derived from T cells, B-cell-depleted T cells, or PBMCs. The dataset comprised deeply sampled blood TCRbeta repertoires from subjects exposed to, actively infected with, or recovered from COVID-19. The repertoires were released in a freely available public database meant as a resource for research on the immune response to SARS-CoV-2. Samples were obtained from the ongoing ImmuneRACE study (first 160 participants) and from some 1,200 subjects provided by 6 global collaborators. Nearly every sample came with metadata listing a de-identified subject ID, COVID-19 status, age in years and sex. Where available, HLA class I and class II types were obtained from metadata supplied by the sample provider rather than from assay-based typing. What the research found in general, with its limitations: The quantity of clinical and demographic metadata differed by source and by participant and was supplied without curation.

Turning to this clone: Its antigen remains unidentified. Qualities for individual bases were not recorded, and no much larger clone is one base off.

Participants in the prospective study were enrolled through a virtual design, were aged roughly 18 to 100 years, and lived in roughly 25 United States geographic areas. In the prospective study, participants were assigned to cohorts based on the clinical history participants reported in a screening survey and a study questionnaire. ImmuneRACE Cohort 3 recovered participants were defined by two consecutive negative NP/OP PCR tests, healthcare professional clearance, or symptom resolution. Mobile phlebotomists in the prospective study collected whole blood, serum and a nasopharyngeal or oropharyngeal swab from every participant. Over a 2-month period, participants in the prospective study had the option of providing additional blood draws and questionnaires. Blood samples from the prospective study were shipped frozen or at room temperature prior to DNA extraction. TCRbeta CDR3 regions were amplified from genomic DNA by means of the immunoSEQ Assay, a bias-controlled multiplex PCR. As for the authors' bioinformatics: The number of nucleated cells in each sample was estimated from the amplification of reference gene primers within the assay. Sequence reads were collapsed and filtered to measure the absolute abundance of every unique TCRbeta CDR3 rearrangement. For each sample, productive Simpson clonality was calculated as the square root of Simpson's diversity index over productive rearrangements. In its TCRdb copy, this immuneACCESS table keeps in-frame sequences only and misses some clones. Where compared with another copy, unresolved V genes explain less than half of these, and the others have no known cause. V and J calls and clone size are given by that table; D and trimming were obtained from the DNA. The sample table records a few hundred thousand clones; around 89% of these occur just once. The ten largest clones take up approximately 9.8% of the sample.

The CDR3 starts with the cysteine, ends with the phenylalanine, and has 18 residues. Just CDR3 DNA is preserved here, 54 bases in frame from base 1. The junction carries 20 bases between V and J, which are trimmed by 1 base and 4 bases respectively. CDR1 and CDR2 were assigned from the germline V gene (reference sequence) as LGHDT and YNNKEL. The TCR was taken from a woman in her thirties or forties who had recovered from COVID-19. The sample taken for sequencing was PBMCs or T cells enriched from blood (not recorded which). The sequence is built from TRBV3-1 (or the pseudogene TRBV3-2) and TRBJ2-1; TRBD2 is a possible D gene, resting on 7 matching bases. The CDR3 loop reads CASSQGVGGGPMYNEQFF. The DNA sequence reads TGTGCCAGCAGCCAAGGAGTTGGCGGGGGCCCTATGTACAATGAGCAGTTCTTC.